This T cell receptor (beta chain) derives from a study of blood T cell repertoires in COVID-19. Overall study: Acute-phase and convalescent COVID-19 samples originated in the United States, Italy and Spain.

V was clipped by 5 bases and J by 0 bases; unmatched bases: 5. Germline assignment: CDR1 SGHTA and CDR2 FQGNSA. The CDR3 has 15 residues. This clone was counted between two and nine times. Sequencing was performed with immunoSEQ multiplex PCR; in TCRdb, only in-frame clones are kept and a portion is missing. The repertoire holds 250,000 to 350,000 clones, more than 65% seen once, with 15% to 17% in the top ten. This sequence was found in a person aged 65-85 years with COVID-19, enrolled during active disease. Source material: peripheral blood. The rearrangement joins TRBV7-2 to TRBJ2-7, with TRBD2 identical over 9 bases. As DNA, the CDR3 is TGTGCCAGCAGCCCCCTAGCGGGGAGCTCCTACGAGCAGTACTTC. It yields the protein CASSPLAGSSYEQYF.